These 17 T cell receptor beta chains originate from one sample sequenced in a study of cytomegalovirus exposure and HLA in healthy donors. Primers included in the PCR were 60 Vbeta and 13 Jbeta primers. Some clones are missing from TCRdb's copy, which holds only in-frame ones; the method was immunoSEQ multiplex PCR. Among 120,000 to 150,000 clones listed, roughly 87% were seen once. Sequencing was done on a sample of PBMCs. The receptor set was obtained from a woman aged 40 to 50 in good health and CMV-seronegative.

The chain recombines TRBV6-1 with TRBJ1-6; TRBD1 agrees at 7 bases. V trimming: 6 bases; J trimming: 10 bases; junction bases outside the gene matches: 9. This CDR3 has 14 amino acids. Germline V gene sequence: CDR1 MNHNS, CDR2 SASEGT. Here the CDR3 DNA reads TGTGCCAGCAGAAGACAGGGACAGAACTCACCCCTCCACTTT. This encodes CASRRQGQNSPLHF.

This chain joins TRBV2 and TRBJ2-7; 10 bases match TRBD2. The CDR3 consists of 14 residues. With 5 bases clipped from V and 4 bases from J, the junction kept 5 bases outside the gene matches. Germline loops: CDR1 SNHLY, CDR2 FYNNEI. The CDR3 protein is CASSIKLAGYEQYF. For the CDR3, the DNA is TGTGCCAGCAGTATAAAACTAGCGGGGTACGAGCAGTACTTC.

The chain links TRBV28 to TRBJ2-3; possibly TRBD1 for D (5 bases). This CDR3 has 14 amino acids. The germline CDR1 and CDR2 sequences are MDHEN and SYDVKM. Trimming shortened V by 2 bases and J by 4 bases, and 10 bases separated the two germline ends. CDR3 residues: CASSLDQGPDTQYF. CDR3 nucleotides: TGTGCCAGCAGTTTAGACCAGGGCCCAGATACGCAGTATTTT.

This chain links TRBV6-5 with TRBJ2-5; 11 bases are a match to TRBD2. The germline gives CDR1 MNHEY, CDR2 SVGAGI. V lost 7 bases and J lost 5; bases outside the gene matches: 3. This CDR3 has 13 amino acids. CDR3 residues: CASTIAGGETQYF. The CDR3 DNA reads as TGTGCCAGCACCATAGCGGGAGGGGAGACCCAGTACTTC.

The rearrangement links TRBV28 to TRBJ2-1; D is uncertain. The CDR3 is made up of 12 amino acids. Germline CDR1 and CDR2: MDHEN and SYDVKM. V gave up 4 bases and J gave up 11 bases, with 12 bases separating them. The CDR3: CASSSRAEKQFF. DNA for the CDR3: TGTGCCAGCAGTTCCCGAGCCGAGAAGCAGTTCTTC.

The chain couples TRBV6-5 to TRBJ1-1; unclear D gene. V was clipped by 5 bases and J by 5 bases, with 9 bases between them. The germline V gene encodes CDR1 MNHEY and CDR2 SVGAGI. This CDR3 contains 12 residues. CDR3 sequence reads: CASSRTATEAFF. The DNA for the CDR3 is TGTGCCAGCAGTAGAACAGCTACTGAAGCTTTCTTT.

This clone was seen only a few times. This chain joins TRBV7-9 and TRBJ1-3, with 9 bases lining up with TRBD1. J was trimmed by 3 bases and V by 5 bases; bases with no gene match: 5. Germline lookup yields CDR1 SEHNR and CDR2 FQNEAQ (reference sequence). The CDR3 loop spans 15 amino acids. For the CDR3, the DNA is TGTGCCAGCAGCCACGACAGGGGGAATGGAAACACCATATATTTT. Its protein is CASSHDRGNGNTIYF.

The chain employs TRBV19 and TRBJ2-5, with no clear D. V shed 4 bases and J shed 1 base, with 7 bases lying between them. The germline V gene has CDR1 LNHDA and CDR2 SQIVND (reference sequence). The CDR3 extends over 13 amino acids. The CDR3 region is CASSKTSQETQYF. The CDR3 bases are TGTGCCAGTAGTAAGACAAGCCAAGAGACCCAGTACTTC.

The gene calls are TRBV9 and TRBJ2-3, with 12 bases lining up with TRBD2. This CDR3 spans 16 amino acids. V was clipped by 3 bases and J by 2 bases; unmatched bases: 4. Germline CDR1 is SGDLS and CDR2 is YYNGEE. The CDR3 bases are TGTGCCAGCAGCGGCCTAGCGGGAGGGATCACAGATACGCAGTATTTT. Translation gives CASSGLAGGITDTQYF.

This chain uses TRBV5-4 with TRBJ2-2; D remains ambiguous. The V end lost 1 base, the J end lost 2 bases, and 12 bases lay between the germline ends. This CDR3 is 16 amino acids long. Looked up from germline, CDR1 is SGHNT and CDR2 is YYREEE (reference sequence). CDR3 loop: CASSLSSTANTGELFF. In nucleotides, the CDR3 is TGTGCCAGCAGCTTGTCCTCTACCGCTAACACCGGGGAGCTGTTTTTT. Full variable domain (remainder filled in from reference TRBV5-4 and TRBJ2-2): ETGVTQSPTHLIKTRGQQVTLRCSSQSGHNTVSWYQQALGQGPQFIFQYYREEENGRGNFPPRFSGLQFPNYSSELNVNALELDDSALYLCASSLSSTANTGELFFGEGSRLTVL.

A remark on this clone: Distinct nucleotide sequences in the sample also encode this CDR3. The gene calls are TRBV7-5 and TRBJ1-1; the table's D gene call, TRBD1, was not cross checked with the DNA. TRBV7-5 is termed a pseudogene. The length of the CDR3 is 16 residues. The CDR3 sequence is CVRSHQQGMENTEAFF. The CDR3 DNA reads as TGTGTCAGAAGCCACCAACAGGGGATGGAGAACACTGAAGCTTTCTTT.

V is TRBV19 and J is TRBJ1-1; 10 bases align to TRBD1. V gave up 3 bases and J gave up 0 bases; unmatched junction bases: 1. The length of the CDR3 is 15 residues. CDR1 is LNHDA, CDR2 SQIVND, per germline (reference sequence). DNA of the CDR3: TGTGCCAGTAGTATGGGACAGGGGATGAACACTGAAGCTTTCTTT. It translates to CASSMGQGMNTEAFF.

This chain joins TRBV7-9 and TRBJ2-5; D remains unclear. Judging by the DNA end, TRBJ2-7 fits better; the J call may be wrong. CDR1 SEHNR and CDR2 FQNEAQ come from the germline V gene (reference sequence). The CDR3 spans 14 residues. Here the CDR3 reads CASSLDSFSYEQYF. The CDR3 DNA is TGTGCCAGCAGCTTAGACAGCTTTTCCTACGAGCAGTACTTC.

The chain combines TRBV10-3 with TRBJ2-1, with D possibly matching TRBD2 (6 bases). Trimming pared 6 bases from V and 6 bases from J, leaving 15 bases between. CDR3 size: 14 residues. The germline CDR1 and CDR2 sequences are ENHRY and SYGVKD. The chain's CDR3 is CAIRGDFDINEQFF. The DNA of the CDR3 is TGTGCCATCAGGGGGGACTTCGACATCAATGAGCAGTTCTTC.

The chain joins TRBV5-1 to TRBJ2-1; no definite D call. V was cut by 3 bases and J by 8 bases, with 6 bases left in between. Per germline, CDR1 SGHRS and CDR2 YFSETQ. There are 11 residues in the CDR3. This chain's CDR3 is CASSYSYEQFF. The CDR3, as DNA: TGCGCCAGCAGCTACAGCTATGAGCAGTTCTTC.

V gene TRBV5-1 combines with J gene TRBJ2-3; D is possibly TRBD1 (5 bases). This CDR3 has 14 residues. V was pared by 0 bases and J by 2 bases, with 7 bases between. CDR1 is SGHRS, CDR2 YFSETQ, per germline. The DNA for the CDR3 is TGCGCCAGCAGCTTGGGACAGACCACAGATACGCAGTATTTT. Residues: CASSLGQTTDTQYF.

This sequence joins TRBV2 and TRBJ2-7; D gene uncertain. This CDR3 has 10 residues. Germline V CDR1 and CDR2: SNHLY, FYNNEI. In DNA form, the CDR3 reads TGTACTTCCTCGTCCTACGAGCAGTACTTC. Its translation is CTSSSYEQYF.